This T cell receptor (beta chain) was recovered during a study of OX40 agonist ivuxolimab in advanced cancers. Study-level background: Ivuxolimab was an agonistic, fully human IgG2 monoclonal antibody directed against OX40 (CD134), a costimulatory receptor. Of the approximately 50 dose-escalation patients, hepatocellular carcinoma was present in some 19, melanoma in roughly 15, renal cell carcinoma in 9 and head and neck cancer in 9. The paper describes the monotherapy dose-escalation part (N of about 52 patients) of the phase I trial of ivuxolimab. Peripheral TCRbeta sequencing was intended to test whether TCR sequence diversity was altered and clonal T-cell expansion was caused by ivuxolimab. Patients were allowed to have had prior anti-PD-1, anti-PD-L1 or anti-CTLA-4 therapy, and approximately 37% of the dose-escalation patients had been treated with checkpoint inhibitors. The dose-escalation cohort was about 83% male with a mean age of approximately 60 years, ranging from about 20 to 80. Intravenous ivuxolimab was administered to patients every 2 weeks at six dose levels: 0.01, 0.1, 0.3, 1.5, 3 and 10 mg/kg. Partial responses occurred in three dose-escalation patients, of whom one had hepatocellular carcinoma and two had cutaneous melanoma. General study outcomes and caveats: The antigen specificity of the clonally expanded peripheral T cells was not determined. Low levels of normalized T-cell clonal expansion were also seen in some nonresponding patients. After ivuxolimab, more expanded clones were found on average in CD8+ T cells than in CD4+ T cells. At doses of 0.1 to 3.0 mg/kg, clonal expansion of both CD4+ and CD8+ blood T cells was observed from baseline to week 6. In partial responders in the 0.1-3.0 mg/kg groups, normalized peripheral clonal expansion was found to be among the lowest, especially among CD8+ T cells.

Patients with a history of autoimmune disease or receiving systemic immunosuppression were excluded from the trial. Peripheral blood for TCR sequencing was drawn from every dose cohort at baseline, at cycle 4 day 1 and at cycle 7 day 1. Samples came from an open-label, multicenter, first-in-human phase I dose-escalation trial of ivuxolimab. The trial enrolled adults with locally advanced or metastatic head and neck squamous cell, hepatocellular, melanoma or renal cell carcinoma. Before TCR sequencing, CD4+ T cells and CD8+ T cells were sorted from peripheral blood as separate populations. Concerning this clone itself: The clone's antigen remains unknown. The record has no base qualities; no much larger clone is one base away.

Genomic DNA was isolated from the sorted cells so that the TCRbeta CDR3 region could be sequenced. The immunoSEQ Assay was used for sequencing of TCRbeta CDR3 regions. The clones in this table, taken by TCRdb from immuneACCESS, are in-frame only. Not every clone is retained; where verified, under half of the shortfall comes from an unresolved V gene, and the cause of the rest is unknown. The sample table shows 50,000 to 65,000 clones, and approximately 90% are seen once. The ten largest clonotypes hold about 0.66% of the sample. Based on the germline V gene, the CDR1 and CDR2 sequences are MDHEN and SYDVKM. Reading from cysteine to phenylalanine, the CDR3 counts 16 amino acids. Just CDR3 DNA is preserved here, 48 bases in frame from base 1. Trimming leaves V shorter by 3 bases and J shorter by 1 base, with the junction holding 5 bases beyond the gene matches.

This specimen consisted of CD4+ or CD8+ T cells sorted from blood, obtained in a trial of the OX40 agonist ivuxolimab. The V and J segments used are TRBV28 and TRBJ2-5; TRBD2 lines up with 10 middle nucleotides. The TCR originated in an adult with an advanced solid tumor such as melanoma, head and neck, liver or kidney cancer. The bases are TGTGCCAGCAGTTTGGGAATAGCGGGAGGCCAAGAGACCCAGTACTTC. Translated, this is CASSLGIAGGQETQYF. Reference TRBV28 and TRBJ2-5 genes cover what lies past the CDR3, so the full variable domain is DVKVTQSSRYLVKRTGEKVFLECVQDMDHENMFWYRQDPGLGLRLIYFSYDVKMKEKGDIPEGYSVSREKKERFSLILESASTNQTSMYLCASSLGIAGGQETQYFGPGTRLLVL.